This T cell receptor beta chain stems from a study of blood T cell repertoires in COVID-19. Study details: The United States, Italy and Spain were the sources of the acute and convalescent COVID-19 samples.

In Seattle, patients joined the study during active infection and were tracked longitudinally. This clone was recorded a few times. Germline V gene sequence: CDR1 GTSNPN, CDR2 SVGIG (reference sequence). V was trimmed by 4 bases and J by 2 bases, leaving 8 bases between them. The CDR3 contains 13 residues. As processed by the authors: Cell counts per sample came from amplifying reference gene primers. Method: immunoSEQ multiplex PCR; TCRdb's copy keeps in-frame clones and lacks some. V, J and clone size derive from that table, while D and trimming were established from the DNA sequence. The repertoire holds approximately 460,000 clones, about 91% seen once, with 0.7% to 1% in the top ten.

The source of this sequence is a man younger than 30 with COVID-19, enrolled during active disease. The sample comprised peripheral blood. V is TRBV30 and J is TRBJ2-2, with a tentative D call TRBD2 (6 bases). CDR3 protein: CAWTSANTGELFF. The CDR3, as DNA: TGTGCCTGGACTAGCGCCAACACCGGGGAGCTGTTTTTT.